The present T cell receptor (beta chain) was sequenced within a study of OX40 agonist ivuxolimab in advanced cancers. The germline CDR1 and CDR2 sequences are MNHNY and SVGAGI (reference sequence). The length of the CDR3 is 15 residues. V shed 2 bases and J shed 4 bases, with 14 bases lying between them. TCRdb's copy holds only in-frame clones and misses some; the assay was immunoSEQ multiplex PCR. The sample includes roughly 80,000 clones, more than 85% of them seen just once. Autoimmune disease history or systemic immunosuppression meant exclusion. The chain joins TRBV6-6 to TRBJ1-2, with a weak D call TRBD1 (5 bases). The sequenced sample was CD4+ or CD8+ T cells sorted from blood, obtained in a trial of the OX40 agonist ivuxolimab. This receptor was taken from an adult with an advanced solid tumor such as melanoma, head and neck, liver or kidney cancer. The CDR3 coding sequence is TGTGCCAGCAGTTACAATCCACAGGAAACCTATGGCTACACCTTC. It is translated as CASSYNPQETYGYTF.